A single sample is the source of the 18 T cell receptor beta chains below, sequenced in a study of persistence of HIV-infected CD4 T cells. No antigen is known for these receptors. Sequencing used immunoSEQ version 4 in survey mode. This table comes from immunoSEQ multiplex PCR, and its TCRdb copy is limited to in-frame clones, with some not included. The data hold some 41,000 clones, with about nine tenths observed a single time. This nonspecific control used anti-CD3/anti-CD28 bead stimulation of CD4+ T cells. Responding CD4+ T cells were sorted by upregulation of both CD40 ligand and CD69. Material: CD4+ T cells sorted from PBMCs after roughly 18-hour stimulation, obtained from a patient who received antiretroviral therapy. The receptors here all came from an adult man with HIV who was CMV-seropositive.

The genes are TRBV24-1 and TRBJ2-1, with a weak D call TRBD2 (5 bases). The CDR3 is 13 residues long. Trimming shortened V by 3 bases and J by 4 bases, and 6 bases separated the two germline ends. Germline V gene lookup returns CDR1 KGHDR and CDR2 SFDVKD. The CDR3 DNA reads TGTGCCACCAGTGATCGAGGGTACAATGAGCAGTTCTTC. Residues: CATSDRGYNEQFF.

The chain uses TRBV6-5 and TRBJ1-2; D ambiguous. V lost 6 bases to trimming and J lost 5 bases, with 13 bases between them. CDR1 is MNHEY, CDR2 SVGAGI, per germline. The CDR3 consists of 13 residues. The CDR3 bases are TGTGCCAGCAGGGGAAGGGTGGCTTATGGCTACACCTTC. Protein: CASRGRVAYGYTF.

The rearrangement joins TRBV30 to TRBJ2-7; no reliable D call. The CDR3 runs to 11 residues. CDR1 is GTSNPN, CDR2 SVGIG, per germline (reference sequence). Trimming stripped 2 bases from V and 6 bases from J, with 8 bases between. The CDR3 coding sequence is TGTGCCTGGAGTATTGGGCGCGAGCAGTACTTC. Protein: CAWSIGREQYF. Full variable domain (missing parts from reference TRBV30 and TRBJ2-7): SQTIHQWPATLVQPVGSPLSLECTVEGTSNPNLYWYRQAAGRGLQLLFYSVGIGQISSEVPQNLSASRPQDRQFILSSKKLLLSDSGFYLCAWSIGREQYFGPGTRLTVT.

The chain employs TRBV7-2 and TRBJ1-2, with D hard to call. Germline V gene data show CDR1 as SGHTA and CDR2 as FQGNSA. This CDR3 has 15 amino acids. Trimming pared 1 base from V and 0 bases from J, leaving 9 bases between. The chain's CDR3 is CASSLVGGSNYGYTF. The DNA of the CDR3 is TGTGCCAGCAGCTTAGTTGGTGGCTCTAACTATGGCTACACCTTC. The entire variable domain, with the rest obtained from reference TRBV7-2 and TRBJ1-2, is as follows: GAGVSQSPSNKVTEKGKDVELRCDPISGHTALYWYRQSLGQGLEFLIYFQGNSAPDKSGLPSDRFSAERTGGSVSTLTIQRTQQEDSAVYLCASSLVGGSNYGYTFGSGTRLTVV.

The genes are TRBV19 and TRBJ2-2; the D is unclear. Trimming pared 5 bases from V and 8 bases from J, leaving 12 bases between. The CDR3 extends over 13 amino acids. CDR1 LNHDA and CDR2 SQIVND come from the germline V gene (reference sequence). CDR3 bases: TGTGCCAGTAGTTGGAAAACAGTGGGGGAGCTGTTTTTT. Residues: CASSWKTVGELFF.

This clone showed up just once. The V call is TRBV6-5, the J call TRBJ1-5; D gene uncertain. V shed 5 bases and J shed 5 bases, with 10 bases lying between them. Germline CDR1 MNHEY, CDR2 SVGAGI. The CDR3 consists of 13 residues. CDR3 DNA sequence: TGTGCCAGCAGTCGCCACAGCCATCAGCCCCAGCATTTT. Its protein product is CASSRHSHQPQHF.

This chain connects TRBV27 to TRBJ1-1; D ambiguous. V lost 3 bases and J lost 1, with 18 bases in between. This CDR3 is 17 amino acids long. The germline V gene has CDR1 MNHEY and CDR2 SMNVEV (reference sequence). The CDR3 DNA is TGTGCCAGCAGTTTCGGTCCGTGGGGTTCGTCGAACACTGAAGCTTTCTTT. It is translated as CASSFGPWGSSNTEAFF.

The chain carries TRBV18 and TRBJ1-2; TRBD1 might be the D (5 bases). In germline, CDR1 is KGHSH, CDR2 LQKENI. The V end lost 5 bases, the J end lost 6 bases, and 13 bases lay between the germline ends. The CDR3 length is 13 residues. The DNA for the CDR3 is TGTGCCAGCTCAACCAAGGGGAAGGATGGCTACACCTTC. Its translation is CASSTKGKDGYTF.

The V call is TRBV10-3, the J call TRBJ2-7; weak D call: TRBD1 (5 bases). The CDR3 contains 13 residues. Germline loops: CDR1 ENHRY, CDR2 SYGVKD. Trimming cost V 7 bases and J 0 bases, with 10 bases left between them. CDR3 sequence reads: CAINFDSSYEQYF. Written as DNA, the CDR3 is TGTGCCATCAACTTCGACAGCTCCTACGAGCAGTACTTC.

This rearrangement joins TRBV4-2 to TRBJ2-7; D is possibly TRBD1 (5 bases). The germline V gene has CDR1 LGHNA and CDR2 YNFKEQ. The CDR3 totals 16 residues. The V and J ends lost 0 bases and 0 bases respectively, with 12 bases between them. CDR3 sequence (DNA): TGTGCCAGCAGCCAAGATTCGTCAGGGATCTCCTACGAGCAGTACTTC. It encodes CASSQDSSGISYEQYF.

The gene calls are TRBV6-2 or TRBV6-3 and TRBJ2-1; D remains unclear. Germline assignment: CDR1 MNHEY and CDR2 SVGEGT. V was shortened by 6 bases and J by 8 bases, with 14 bases between the two germline ends. This CDR3 contains 13 residues. CDR3 loop: CASSRITGDEQFF. CDR3 DNA sequence: TGTGCCAGCAGCAGGATAACTGGCGATGAGCAGTTCTTC.

This chain uses TRBV5-4 with TRBJ2-1, with a tentative D call TRBD2 (6 bases). Germline values: CDR1 SGHNT, CDR2 YYREEE (reference sequence). CDR3 length: 15 residues. The V end was cut by 0 bases, the J end by 0 bases, with 7 bases between. CDR3 amino acids: CASSLVGSSYNEQFF. For the CDR3, the DNA is TGTGCCAGCAGCTTGGTCGGGAGCTCCTACAATGAGCAGTTCTTC. The full variable domain, rest sourced from reference TRBV5-4 and TRBJ2-1, is ETGVTQSPTHLIKTRGQQVTLRCSSQSGHNTVSWYQQALGQGPQFIFQYYREEENGRGNFPPRFSGLQFPNYSSELNVNALELDDSALYLCASSLVGSSYNEQFFGPGTRLTVL.

This clone was observed a single time. The chain employs TRBV2 and TRBJ2-7; 8 bases are a match to TRBD1. CDR1 is SNHLY, CDR2 FYNNEI, per germline. The V segment lost 4 bases and the J segment 3 bases; nucleotides outside the gene matches: 8. The CDR3 totals 15 residues. This chain's CDR3 is CASSAGIGQGYEQYF. For the CDR3, the DNA is TGTGCCAGCAGTGCGGGAATAGGACAGGGCTACGAGCAGTACTTC.

The genes are TRBV5-4 and TRBJ1-2; 10 nucleotides align to TRBD1. CDR3 length equals 15 residues. J was trimmed by 4 bases and V by 4 bases; bases with no gene match: 7. Germline V CDR1 and CDR2: SGHNT, YYREEE (reference sequence). The CDR3 loop is CASSLPTGGPYGYTF. CDR3 in DNA: TGTGCCAGCAGCCTCCCGACAGGGGGCCCCTATGGCTACACCTTC. Combining the CDR3 with reference TRBV5-4 and TRBJ1-2 gives the whole variable domain ETGVTQSPTHLIKTRGQQVTLRCSSQSGHNTVSWYQQALGQGPQFIFQYYREEENGRGNFPPRFSGLQFPNYSSELNVNALELDDSALYLCASSLPTGGPYGYTFGSGTRLTVV.

This clone was seen once. This sequence joins TRBV5-6 and TRBJ2-1, with a weak D call TRBD1 (5 bases). The V gene lost 2 bases and the J gene lost 7 bases, with 7 bases spanning the gap. This CDR3 is built from 12 residues. CDR1 SGHDT and CDR2 YYEEEE come from the germline V gene. CDR3 region: CASSFGQNEQFF. DNA for the CDR3: TGTGCCAGCAGCTTTGGACAAAATGAGCAGTTCTTC.

The chain employs TRBV19 and TRBJ1-2; no clear D. V shed 10 bases and J shed 8 bases, with 20 bases lying between them. CDR3 size: 13 residues. From germline, CDR1 is LNHDA and CDR2 SQIVND (reference sequence). The CDR3 loop reads CATKGRGENGYTF. The CDR3 DNA sequence: TGTGCCACCAAGGGCCGAGGTGAAAACGGCTACACCTTC.

This clone has only one observation. The chain employs TRBV10-3 and TRBJ2-1; TRBD2 matches at 13 bases. Per germline, CDR1 ENHRY and CDR2 SYGVKD. The length of the CDR3 is 15 residues. V lost 6 bases, J lost 2 bases, and 1 base stayed unmatched. The CDR3 sequence is CAIRTSGGPYNEQFF. Here the CDR3 DNA reads TGTGCCATCAGGACTAGCGGGGGGCCCTACAATGAGCAGTTCTTC.

This rearrangement joins TRBV4-1 to TRBJ2-7, with TRBD1 matching 11 bases. V lost 1 base, J lost 4 bases, and 6 bases stayed unmatched. Germline CDR1 is MGHRA and CDR2 is YSYEKL. The CDR3 covers 16 residues. CDR3 in DNA: TGCGCCAGCAGCCAAGGTGGACAGGGGGCATGGTACGAGCAGTACTTC. Its protein product is CASSQGGQGAWYEQYF.